These 3 T cell receptor beta chains originate from one sample sequenced in a study of blood T cell repertoires in COVID-19. Profiling relied on immunoSEQ multiplex PCR, and the TCRdb table lists in-frame clones only, not all of them. This table has 200,000 to 250,000 clones, around 86% appearing once. Sequencing was carried out using PBMCs or T cells enriched from blood (not recorded which). The source is a middle-aged woman with acute COVID-19.

The chain couples TRBV3-1 (or the pseudogene TRBV3-2) to TRBJ2-1; the match to TRBD2 covers 11 bases. The CDR3 is 13 residues long. The junction had 3 bases not matched to a gene; V was cut back by 1 base and J by 13 bases. The V gene's germline CDR1 is LGHDT and CDR2 YNNKEL (reference sequence). The CDR3 region has the DNA TGTGCCAGCAGCCAAGCTAGCGGGAGGACTCAGTTCTTC. It encodes CASSQASGRTQFF.

This sequence joins TRBV19 and TRBJ2-4, with D possibly being TRBD1 (5 bases). This CDR3 is built from 14 residues. Germline V CDR1 and CDR2: LNHDA, SQIVND (reference sequence). Trimming cost V 7 bases and J 1 base, with 11 bases left between them. The CDR3 sequence: CASMGPGAKNIQYF. As DNA, the CDR3 is TGTGCCAGTATGGGGCCAGGGGCCAAAAACATTCAGTACTTC.

This clone was detected once. This CDR3 is CASSSPGGGKGRLFF. The CDR3 DNA reads as TGTGCCAGCAGTTCCCCGGGGGGGGGCAAAGGGAGGCTGTTTTTT. The V and J genes are TRBV6-6 and TRBJ1-4, with D possibly being TRBD1 (6 bases). Germline loops: CDR1 MNHNY, CDR2 SVGAGI (reference sequence). V gave up 4 bases and J gave up 14 bases, with 23 bases separating them. This CDR3 comprises 15 residues.